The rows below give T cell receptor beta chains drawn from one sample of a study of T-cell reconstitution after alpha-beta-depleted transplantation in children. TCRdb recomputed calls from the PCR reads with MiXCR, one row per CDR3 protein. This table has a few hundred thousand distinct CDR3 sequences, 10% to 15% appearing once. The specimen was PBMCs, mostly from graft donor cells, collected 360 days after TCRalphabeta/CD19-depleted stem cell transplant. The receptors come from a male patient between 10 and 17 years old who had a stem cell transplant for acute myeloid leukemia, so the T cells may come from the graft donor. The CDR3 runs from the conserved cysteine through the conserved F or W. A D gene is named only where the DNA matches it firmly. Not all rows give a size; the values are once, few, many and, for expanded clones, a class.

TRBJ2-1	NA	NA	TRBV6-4	TGTGCCAGCAGCACGGAGGGGGGCCTACCTAATGAGCAGTTCTTC	CASSTEGGLPNEQFF
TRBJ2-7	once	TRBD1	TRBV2	TGTGCCAGCTGTTTAGCGATAGTTGGGAGGACAGGGTCTTCCTACGAGCAGTACTTC	CASCLAIVGRTGSSYEQYF
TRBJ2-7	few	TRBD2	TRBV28	TGTGCCAGCAGTTCCCGGACTAGCGGGAGGGACGAGCAGTACTTC	CASSSRTSGRDEQYF
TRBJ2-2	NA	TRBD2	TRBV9	TGTGCCAGCAGCCCCGGGACTAGCGGGATGGGATTAGGGGAGGCCGGGGAGCTGTTTTTT	CASSPGTSGMGLGEAGELFF
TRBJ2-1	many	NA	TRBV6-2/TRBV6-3	TGTGCCAGCAGGGCGGAGAGCTCCTACAATGAGCAGTTCTTC	CASRAESSYNEQFF
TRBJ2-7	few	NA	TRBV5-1	TGCGCCAGCAGCCGGGACCAACTGAAGGAGCAGTACTTC	CASSRDQLKEQYF
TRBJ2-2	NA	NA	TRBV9	TGTGCCAGCAGCCCGACATTAAGTAGAGTCACCGGGGAGCTGTTTTTT	CASSPTLSRVTGELFF
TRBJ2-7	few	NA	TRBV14	TGTGCCAGCAGCCAATCGGGGGCGGTCCACGAGCAGTACTTC	CASSQSGAVHEQYF
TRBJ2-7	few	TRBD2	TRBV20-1	TGCAGTGCTAGCGGGAGGGTTTTCGAGCAGTACTTC	CSASGRVFEQYF
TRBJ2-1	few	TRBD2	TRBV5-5	TGTGCCAGCAGCATCAGAGGCGGGAGTAAGTTCTACAATGAGCAGTTCTTC	CASSIRGGSKFYNEQFF
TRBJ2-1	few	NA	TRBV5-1	TGCGCCAGCACCCCCCTCAGGGGAGGCCTCAATGAGCAGTTCTTC	CASTPLRGGLNEQFF
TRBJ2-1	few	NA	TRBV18	TGTGCCAGCGACATCGGGAACTACAATGAGCAGTTCTTC	CASDIGNYNEQFF
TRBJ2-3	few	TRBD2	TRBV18	TGTGCCAGCTCACCGGGGACTAGCGGGAGTAAGCAATATTTT	CASSPGTSGSKQYF